This T cell receptor (beta chain) was documented in a study of blood T cell repertoires in COVID-19. Profiled with immunoSEQ multiplex PCR; TCRdb holds only in-frame clones, not every one. The table includes approximately 70,000 clones, about 91% detected once. The CDR3 loop spans 13 amino acids. From germline, CDR1 is LNHDA and CDR2 SQIVND (reference sequence). With 7 bases removed from V and 1 base from J, the gap between germline ends came to 10 bases. The genes are TRBV19 and TRBJ1-1; D remains ambiguous. Material: peripheral blood. This TCR came from a human donor with active COVID-19. The donor label of this sample is uncertain. The CDR3 is CASIRGTNTEAFF. As DNA, the CDR3 is TGTGCCAGTATTCGGGGTACGAACACTGAAGCTTTCTTT.